One and the same sample provided the 15 T cell receptor beta chains below, sequenced in a study of low-dose radiotherapy and immunotherapy resistance in tumors. TRAV and TRBV primers primed cDNA for both TCRalpha and TCRbeta. TCR amplification ran roughly 20 PCR cycles using constant-region and V-primer adapter primers. TCRdb reanalysed the reads using MiXCR and keeps one entry per CDR3 protein. The profile shows 64,000 or so distinct CDR3 sequences, more than 25% of them singletons. Time point specified: before trial treatment. The source material was PBMCs, sampled before treatment. The receptor source for this set is a female donor with ovarian cancer.

The CDR3 DNA follows: TGTGCCAGCAGTTTAGGGTCCTACAATGAGCAGTTCTTC. Protein sequence: CASSLGSYNEQFF. V gene TRBV28 combines with J gene TRBJ2-1; D is uncertain. Germline CDR1 and CDR2: MDHEN and SYDVKM. This CDR3 region has 13 residues. V lost 2 bases and J lost 1, with 3 bases in between.

The chain uses TRBV5-1 and TRBJ1-1; 7 positions agree with TRBD1. CDR3 length: 16 residues. Per the germline V gene, CDR1 is SGHRS and CDR2 is YFSETQ. Trimming took 4 bases from V and 0 from J; bases not matched to a gene: 9. CDR3 sequence: CASSPQVGGLNTEAFF. CDR3 nucleotides: TGCGCCAGCAGCCCTCAGGTAGGGGGCTTGAACACTGAAGCTTTCTTT.

This clonotype was counted many times. This chain uses TRBV20-1 with TRBJ1-5; a weak D match, TRBD1 (5 bases). This CDR3 spans 12 amino acids. Trimming took off 7 bases at V and 5 bases at J, with 12 bases between the two ends. The germline CDR1 and CDR2 sequences are DFQATT and SNEGSKA (reference sequence). This chain's CDR3 is CSVSRVDQPQHF. The CDR3 bases are TGCAGTGTGAGCAGGGTGGATCAGCCCCAGCATTTT.

This clonotype was picked up many times. The chain employs TRBV6-2 or TRBV6-3 and TRBJ2-7, with D possibly being TRBD1 or TRBD2 (6 bases each). The germline V gene has CDR1 MNHEY and CDR2 SVGEGT. V gave up 6 bases and J gave up 1 base, with 16 bases separating them. The CDR3 covers 15 residues. For the CDR3, the DNA is TGTGCCAGCAGCCACCGGGGGCAGTCTTCCTACGAGCAGTACTTC. The encoded protein is CASSHRGQSSYEQYF.

As to this clonotype: It differs at one base from a far larger clone, so likely a read error. V is TRBV13 and J is TRBJ2-5; D is perhaps TRBD2 (7 bases). With the DNA end fitting TRBJ2-1 better, the J assignment may be wrong. This CDR3 region has 15 residues. Germline loops: CDR1 PRHDT, CDR2 FYEKMQ (reference sequence). The CDR3 is CASGERGGHRNEQFF. Written as DNA, the CDR3 is TGTGCCAGCGGTGAAAGGGGGGGGCACCGCAATGAGCAGTTCTTC.

This clonotype was picked up one time. The chain has TRBV28 and TRBJ2-5; 10 bases map to TRBD2. With V trimmed by 3 bases and J by 3 bases, 7 bases remained unmatched. From germline, CDR1 is MDHEN and CDR2 SYDVKM. CDR3 length: 16 amino acids. The CDR3 DNA sequence: TGTGCCAGCAGTTTGAGTCTAGCGGGGGCGGAAGAGACCCAGTACTTC. Its protein is CASSLSLAGAEETQYF.

This clonotype has at least ten counts. V is TRBV7-3 and J is TRBJ1-2; 10 bases are shared with TRBD1. V lost 2 bases, J lost 8 bases, and 2 bases stayed unmatched. The CDR3 sequence is 13 residues long. Germline loops: CDR1 SGHTA, CDR2 FQGTGA. Here the CDR3 reads CASSLSTGGGYTF. The CDR3 DNA follows: TGTGCCAGCAGCTTATCGACAGGGGGCGGCTACACCTTC.

This clonotype was detected only a few times. The chain links TRBV20-1 to TRBJ2-5, with 9 bases fitting TRBD1. The CDR3 runs 13 residues. Germline loops: CDR1 DFQATT, CDR2 SNEGSKA (reference sequence). The V and J ends lost 5 bases and 5 bases, in that order; junction bases with no gene match: 6. The CDR3 sequence is CSAARTGEETQYF. The CDR3, as DNA: TGCAGTGCTGCCCGGACAGGGGAGGAGACCCAGTACTTC.

This chain connects TRBV4-3 to TRBJ2-3; TRBD2 aligns across 9 bases. Germline values: CDR1 LGHNA, CDR2 YSLEER. This CDR3 contains 16 residues. The junction had 6 bases not matched to a gene; V was cut back by 1 base and J by 4 bases. The CDR3 sequence: CASSQVIAGGPDTQYF. The CDR3 DNA sequence: TGCGCCAGCAGCCAAGTTATCGCGGGAGGGCCAGATACGCAGTATTTT.

The rearrangement joins TRBV4-1 to TRBJ2-1; TRBD1 matches 8 bases. Germline V gene sequence: CDR1 MGHRA, CDR2 YSYEKL. The CDR3 is 15 residues long. The V gene end was trimmed by 0 bases and the J gene end by 10 bases; junction bases not matched to a gene: 8. CDR3: CASSQDRGQNWEQFF. In DNA form, the CDR3 reads TGCGCCAGCAGCCAAGACAGGGGGCAAAACTGGGAGCAGTTCTTC.

This clonotype has a count of ten or more. The V gene is TRBV5-6, the J gene TRBJ2-2; D gene uncertain. CDR1 is SGHDT and CDR2 is YYEEEE in the germline V gene. CDR3 length: 16 residues. Trimming stripped 1 base from V and 5 bases from J, with 15 bases between. DNA for the CDR3: TGTGCCAGCAGCTTGTCCGGAACCCCTTTTACCGGGGAGCTGTTTTTT. Protein: CASSLSGTPFTGELFF.

Many counts were recorded for this clonotype. This rearrangement joins TRBV6-2 or TRBV6-3 to TRBJ1-5; 7 nucleotides match TRBD1. The CDR3 runs 18 residues. Trimming took 4 bases from V and 1 from J; bases not matched to a gene: 13. Per the germline V gene, CDR1 is MNHEY and CDR2 is SVGEGT. CDR3: CASSSRGRQGSSNQPQHF. For the CDR3, the DNA is TGTGCCAGCAGTTCCCGGGGCAGACAGGGATCCAGCAATCAGCCCCAGCATTTT.

This clonotype was detected many times. The chain is built from TRBV7-2 and TRBJ1-5; tentatively, D is TRBD1 (5 bases). The CDR3 contains 14 residues. The germline CDR1 and CDR2 sequences are SGHTA and FQGNSA. Trimming took 5 bases from V and 7 from J, leaving 15 bases between them. The DNA for the CDR3 is TGTGCCAGCAGCCCCGACGGAGGGGCGCAGCCCCAGCATTTT. This gives the protein CASSPDGGAQPQHF. Based on the CDR3 plus reference TRBV7-2 and TRBJ1-5, the full variable domain is GAGVSQSPSNKVTEKGKDVELRCDPISGHTALYWYRQSLGQGLEFLIYFQGNSAPDKSGLPSDRFSAERTGGSVSTLTIQRTQQEDSAVYLCASSPDGGAQPQHFGDGTRLSIL.

This clonotype has at least ten counts. The chain couples TRBV7-6 to TRBJ2-1, with D uncertain. Trimming took 0 bases from V and 6 from J, leaving 15 bases between them. Germline V gene data show CDR1 as SGHVS and CDR2 as FNYEAQ. The CDR3 has 16 amino acids. The DNA of the CDR3 is TGTGCCAGCAGCTTAGCGGGCCTCTCCGCTGCCAATGAGCAGTTCTTC. It translates to CASSLAGLSAANEQFF.

The CDR3 protein is CATSRVGKGAKWVYEQYF. CDR3 DNA sequence: TGTGCCACCAGCAGAGTTGGAAAGGGGGCGAAGTGGGTCTACGAGCAGTACTTC. V usage is TRBV15 and J usage is TRBJ2-7; 7 nucleotides match TRBD1. With 1 base clipped from V and 3 bases from J, the junction kept 15 bases outside the gene matches. This CDR3 contains 18 residues. The germline V gene has CDR1 LNHNV and CDR2 YYDKDF (reference sequence).